A single sample is the source of the 32 T cell receptor beta chains below, sequenced in a study of shared clonotypes between healthy human individuals (dated by TCRdb to between 2020 and 2021). CD8 naive samples were CD45RO-negative cells positively selected for CCR7, giving a CD45RA+CCR7+ population that excluded TemRA cells. Receptors were amplified or captured by the immunoSEQ multiplex PCR assay. TCRdb provides this immuneACCESS table in a form limited to in-frame rearrangements. Some clones are lacking; in checked studies, under half of them reflect an unresolved V gene, and why the rest are absent is not known. Across this sample there are about 2 million clones, with about 94% seen only once. 1.2% of the sample lies in the top ten. The source material was naive CD8+ T cells sorted from blood. Taken with the paper, the label for cell subset or site translates to: CD45RA+CCR7+. Every receptor here comes from a man aged 18 to 29 in good health.

The gene calls are TRBV28 and TRBJ2-7; TRBD2 agrees at 10 bases. This CDR3 is built from 14 residues. Looked up from germline, CDR1 is MDHEN and CDR2 is SYDVKM. With 5 bases clipped from V and 5 bases from J, the junction kept 6 bases outside the gene matches. CDR3 loop: CASSPSGGGDEQYF. The CDR3 DNA reads TGTGCCAGCAGTCCTAGCGGGGGAGGTGACGAGCAGTACTTC.

In the case of this clone: Relative to the germline gene, one junction end is altered; a read error may explain this. The CDR3 DNA reads as TGTGCCTGGGGTGTAATGGGGGAAACTGAAGCTTTCTTT. Residues: CAWGVMGETEAFF. The J gene is TRBJ1-1, the V gene TRBV30, with D possibly matching TRBD1 (5 bases). Germline CDR1 reads GTSNPN; CDR2 reads SVGIG (reference sequence). The CDR3 covers 13 residues.

CDR3 DNA: TGTGCCAGCACAGAGGAGCCCTGGGTTCAGCCCCAGCATTTT. The encoded protein is CASTEEPWVQPQHF. The chain couples TRBV6-1 to TRBJ1-5, with D unclear. Germline V gene sequence: CDR1 MNHNS, CDR2 SASEGT. With 7 bases removed from V and 6 bases from J, the gap between germline ends came to 16 bases. CDR3 length: 14 residues.

In its sample, this clone was seen once. The V call is TRBV7-8, the J call TRBJ1-5; D gene unclear. Trimming cost V 3 bases and J 6 bases, with 15 bases left between them. Per the germline V gene, CDR1 is SGHVS and CDR2 is FQNEAQ. The CDR3 sequence is 15 residues long. The chain's CDR3 is CASSFLAGPGQPQHF. CDR3 sequence (DNA): TGTGCCAGCAGCTTTCTCGCCGGGCCAGGTCAGCCCCAGCATTTT.

The chain carries TRBV7-8 and TRBJ2-3; TRBD2 matches 10 bases. The CDR3 extends over 16 amino acids. The trim removed 4 bases at V and 6 bases at J, leaving 10 bases unmatched. CDR1 and CDR2 from the germline V gene are SGHVS and FQNEAQ. CDR3: CASSSTLAGVSDTQYF. The DNA for the CDR3 is TGTGCCAGCAGCTCGACTCTAGCGGGAGTTTCTGATACGCAGTATTTT.

Concerning this clone: The sample carries other DNA sequences with the same CDR3. The rearrangement joins TRBV2 to TRBJ2-5; 10 bases are shared with TRBD2. V lost 6 bases to trimming and J lost 1 base; unmatched junction nucleotides: 2. CDR1 and CDR2 (germline): SNHLY, FYNNEI. The CDR3 covers 14 residues. CDR3 nucleotide sequence: TGTGCCAGCAGACTAGCGGGGCTCCAAGAGACCCAGTACTTC. It encodes CASRLAGLQETQYF.

This clone has a single count. The CDR3 reads CASRSGQGGTDTQYF. The CDR3 DNA follows: TGTGCCAGCAGATCGGGACAGGGCGGCACAGATACGCAGTATTTT. This chain joins TRBV9 and TRBJ2-3, with 9 bases that match TRBD1. V shed 5 bases, J shed 1 base, and the junction held 5 bases outside the gene matches. Germline lookup yields CDR1 SGDLS and CDR2 YYNGEE. CDR3 length: 15 residues.

The rearrangement links TRBV19 to TRBJ1-5; possibly TRBD1 for D (5 bases). CDR1 and CDR2 from the germline V gene are LNHDA and SQIVND (reference sequence). V lost 7 bases, J lost 3 bases, and 16 bases lay in between. The CDR3 has 15 amino acids. CDR3 DNA: TGTGCCAGTAACCGGGGGGAAGGGAACAATCAGCCCCAGCATTTT. Protein sequence: CASNRGEGNNQPQHF.

The gene calls are TRBV27 and TRBJ2-7; TRBD2 agrees at 9 bases. Germline V gene lookup returns CDR1 MNHEY and CDR2 SMNVEV (reference sequence). J lost 3 bases, V lost 1 base, and 7 bases had no gene match. The length of the CDR3 is 16 residues. The CDR3 loop reads CASSLYSSGEIYEQYF. CDR3 DNA: TGTGCCAGCAGTTTATACTCTAGCGGGGAGATCTACGAGCAGTACTTC.

The rearrangement links TRBV15 to TRBJ2-7; D is undetermined. This CDR3 has 14 amino acids. In germline, CDR1 is LNHNV, CDR2 YYDKDF (reference sequence). The ends were cut back, 6 bases at V and 0 bases at J, with 12 bases in the middle. CDR3 sequence (DNA): TGTGCCACCAGTCTATTACTTAACTCCTACGAGCAGTACTTC. This gives the protein CATSLLLNSYEQYF.

The rearrangement uses TRBV4-3 and TRBJ2-5; TRBD1 aligns across 7 bases. The germline V gene encodes CDR1 LGHNA and CDR2 YSLEER. With 4 bases clipped from V and 5 bases from J, the junction kept 10 bases outside the gene matches. CDR3 length equals 15 residues. CDR3 protein: CASSLRDSPDETQYF. The CDR3 DNA reads TGCGCCAGCAGCCTAAGGGACAGCCCGGACGAGACCCAGTACTTC.

The J gene is TRBJ1-5, the V gene TRBV6-6; D is possibly TRBD1 (6 bases). V lost 11 bases and J lost 5, with 19 bases in between. Germline CDR1 is MNHNY and CDR2 is SVGAGI (reference sequence). The length of the CDR3 is 14 residues. CDR3 protein: CAGRTGGGDQPQHF. CDR3 coding DNA: TGTGCCGGACGGACGGGGGGCGGGGATCAGCCCCAGCATTTT.

The rearrangement joins TRBV30 to TRBJ2-2; D may be TRBD2 (6 bases). The CDR3 runs 14 residues. Germline CDR1 reads GTSNPN; CDR2 reads SVGIG (reference sequence). Trimming removed 4 bases from V and 1 base from J, with 10 bases in between. The CDR3 nucleotides are TGTGCCTGGACCTCGGGGGAGAACACCGGGGAGCTGTTTTTT. Encoded protein: CAWTSGENTGELFF.

As regards this clone: One end of the junction fails to match germline, which may point to a read error. The gene calls are TRBV19 and TRBJ2-7; D remains ambiguous. Germline V gives CDR1 LNHDA, CDR2 SQIVND (reference sequence). The CDR3 is made up of 14 amino acids. CDR3 bases: TGTGCCAGTAGTATAGTGGGAACCTCCGACGAGCAGTACTTC. Its translation is CASSIVGTSDEQYF.

This chain connects TRBV19 to TRBJ2-5; 11 bases align to TRBD2. CDR3 length equals 15 residues. Per the germline V gene, CDR1 is LNHDA and CDR2 is SQIVND (reference sequence). V dropped 4 bases and J dropped 6; count of bases not matched to a gene: 7. For the CDR3, the DNA is TGTGCCAGTAGTAAGCTAGCGGGGGGCCAGAAGACCCAGTACTTC. It codes for CASSKLAGGQKTQYF. Filled out from reference TRBV19 and TRBJ2-5, the complete variable domain reads DGGITQSPKYLFRKEGQNVTLSCEQNLNHDAMYWYRQDPGQGLRLIYYSQIVNDFQKGDIAEGYSVSREKKESFPLTVTSAQKNPTAFYLCASSKLAGGQKTQYFGPGTRLLVL.

The chain employs TRBV7-9 and TRBJ1-1; 11 bases align to TRBD1. The CDR3 covers 15 residues. Unmatched junction bases numbered 5, after V lost 5 bases and J lost 3 bases. Germline V gene data show CDR1 as SEHNR and CDR2 as FQNEAQ (reference sequence). The CDR3 protein is CASSHGQGAYTEAFF. The CDR3 DNA reads TGTGCCAGCAGCCATGGACAGGGGGCGTACACTGAAGCTTTCTTT.

V usage is TRBV19 and J usage is TRBJ2-7; 10 nucleotides align to TRBD2. The CDR3 loop spans 17 amino acids. Germline lookup yields CDR1 LNHDA and CDR2 SQIVND (reference sequence). The J segment lost 3 bases and the V segment lost 5 bases, leaving 13 bases of the junction unmatched. The CDR3 sequence is CASSPTTYSGRIYEQYF. In nucleotides, the CDR3 is TGTGCCAGTAGTCCAACGACTTATAGCGGGAGGATCTACGAGCAGTACTTC.

J is TRBJ2-2 and V is TRBV5-8, with D unresolved. CDR1 and CDR2 (germline): SGHTS, YDEGEE. Trimming shortened V by 3 bases and J by 4 bases, and 10 bases separated the two germline ends. This CDR3 contains 14 residues. DNA of the CDR3: TGTGCCAGCAGCTGGACCGGAACCACCGGGGAGCTGTTTTTT. Its translation: CASSWTGTTGELFF. The whole variable domain, remainder taken from reference TRBV5-8 and TRBJ2-2, is EAGVTQSPTHLIKTRGQQATLRCSPISGHTSVYWYQQALGLGLQFLLWYDEGEERNRGNFPPRFSGRQFPNYSSELNVNALELEDSALYLCASSWTGTTGELFFGEGSRLTVL.

The chain links TRBV2 to TRBJ1-5, with 9 bases identical to TRBD1. CDR1 is SNHLY and CDR2 is FYNNEI in the germline V gene. After removal of 1 base from V and 1 base from J, the junction contained 5 bases not matched to a gene. The CDR3 contains 17 residues. CDR3 in DNA: TGTGCCAGCAGTGAAGACAGGGGGCCTTTGAGCAATCAGCCCCAGCATTTT. Translated, it gives CASSEDRGPLSNQPQHF.

This clone was detected only once. The genes are TRBV4-2 and TRBJ1-6, with D unresolved. Germline assignment: CDR1 LGHNA and CDR2 YNFKEQ. The CDR3 spans 19 residues. The germline V and J ends were trimmed by 4 bases and 2 bases, with 21 bases remaining between them. The chain's CDR3 is CASSRVWTEPRPYNSPLHF. In DNA, the CDR3 is TGTGCCAGCAGCCGAGTCTGGACCGAACCTCGGCCCTATAATTCACCCCTCCACTTT.

The chain carries TRBV6-1 and TRBJ2-2, with a tentative D call TRBD2 (6 bases). The CDR3 consists of 15 residues. V lost 7 bases, J lost 2 bases, and 14 bases lay in between. The germline V gene encodes CDR1 MNHNS and CDR2 SASEGT. The CDR3 region has the DNA TGTGCCAGCATATACGGGGGTGCTAACACCGGGGAGCTGTTTTTT. Its translation: CASIYGGANTGELFF.

V gene TRBV7-9 combines with J gene TRBJ1-3; D possibly corresponds to TRBD1 (5 bases). V gave up 3 bases and J gave up 1 base, with 16 bases separating them. CDR3 length: 17 amino acids. Germline CDR1 and CDR2: SEHNR and FQNEAQ (reference sequence). Here the CDR3 reads CASSFRPGHTSGNTIYF. The CDR3 DNA sequence: TGTGCCAGCAGCTTTCGGCCCGGACATACATCTGGAAACACCATATATTTT.

The rearrangement links TRBV7-3 to TRBJ2-1, with 7 bases fitting TRBD2. V gave up 4 bases and J gave up 0 bases; unmatched junction bases: 9. Per germline, CDR1 SGHTA and CDR2 FQGTGA. This CDR3 is 17 amino acids long. The CDR3 DNA is TGTGCCAGCAGCTCCCTTAACGGGGGGAGCTCCTACAATGAGCAGTTCTTC. Amino acid sequence: CASSSLNGGSSYNEQFF.

The V gene is TRBV5-4, the J gene TRBJ2-3; D remains unclear. The germline gives CDR1 SGHNT, CDR2 YYREEE (reference sequence). The CDR3 sequence is 13 residues long. V was pared by 4 bases and J by 2 bases, with 8 bases between. The CDR3 sequence is CASSLLYTDTQYF. CDR3 coding DNA: TGTGCCAGCAGCCTTCTGTACACAGATACGCAGTATTTT.

The rearrangement joins TRBV9 to TRBJ2-1; D tentatively reads TRBD1 or TRBD2 (7 bases each). The V gene lost 0 bases and the J gene lost 8 bases, with 15 bases spanning the gap. The CDR3 has 15 amino acids. The germline gives CDR1 SGDLS, CDR2 YYNGEE. The CDR3 bases are TGTGCCAGCAGCGTAGGGGGAGGGGGCTCGGATGAGCAGTTCTTC. Protein sequence: CASSVGGGGSDEQFF.

This chain joins TRBV30 and TRBJ2-7; TRBD2 might be the D (6 bases). Trimming stripped 1 base from V and 5 bases from J, with 15 bases between. The CDR3 loop spans 14 amino acids. Germline V lookup: CDR1 GTSNPN, CDR2 SVGIG (reference sequence). CDR3 protein: CAWSGIGSGDEQYF. The CDR3 region has the DNA TGTGCCTGGAGTGGGATCGGGAGTGGAGACGAGCAGTACTTC.

This chain connects TRBV28 to TRBJ2-5, with D possibly TRBD1 on 6 matching bases. The germline CDR1 and CDR2 sequences are MDHEN and SYDVKM. Between the trimmed V and J ends, which lost 3 bases and 5 bases, there was a span of 13 bases. This CDR3 comprises 14 residues. The CDR3 nucleotides are TGTGCCAGCAGTTTTCCAGGGGCGTGGGAGACCCAGTACTTC. Its translation is CASSFPGAWETQYF.

This clone was observed a single time. The rearrangement joins TRBV6-5 to TRBJ1-2; D is perhaps TRBD1 (6 bases). The CDR3 is 12 residues long. Germline V gives CDR1 MNHEY, CDR2 SVGAGI. V gave up 6 bases and J gave up 6 bases, with 11 bases separating them. CDR3 sequence: CASRDRRNGYTF. CDR3 sequence (DNA): TGTGCCAGCAGGGACAGACGAAATGGCTACACCTTC.

The V call is TRBV5-1, the J call TRBJ2-7; a weak D match, TRBD1 (6 bases). The ends were cut back, 4 bases at V and 3 bases at J, with 14 bases in the middle. The length of the CDR3 is 14 residues. The germline CDR1 and CDR2 sequences are SGHRS and YFSETQ. The CDR3 reads CASSPRGPFYEQYF. The CDR3 bases are TGCGCCAGCAGCCCCAGGGGTCCCTTCTACGAGCAGTACTTC.

Concerning this clone: The identical CDR3 is also encoded by other nucleotide sequences in the sample. The V and J genes are TRBV7-9 and TRBJ2-5; D is unresolved. This CDR3 region has 12 residues. Looked up from germline, CDR1 is SEHNR and CDR2 is FQNEAQ (reference sequence). The germline V and J ends were trimmed by 6 bases and 3 bases, with 8 bases remaining between them. The CDR3 loop is CASSRTEETQYF. DNA of the CDR3: TGTGCCAGCAGTCGGACGGAAGAGACCCAGTACTTC.

This chain uses TRBV30 with TRBJ1-6; D might be TRBD1 (5 bases). V was trimmed by 0 bases and J by 7 bases, leaving 22 bases between them. CDR3 length: 18 residues. Germline V gene sequence: CDR1 GTSNPN, CDR2 SVGIG (reference sequence). The CDR3 nucleotides are TGTGCCTGGAGTGTACGACCCGACAGCGATCTTTTGAATTCACCCCTCCACTTT. Protein: CAWSVRPDSDLLNSPLHF.

J is TRBJ1-1 and V is TRBV19; 7 bases are a match to TRBD1. J gave up 0 bases and V 3 bases, and 4 bases lay outside the gene matches. The CDR3 spans 15 residues. Germline-derived CDR1 and CDR2 are LNHDA and SQIVND (reference sequence). CDR3 loop: CASSIWTGLNTEAFF. Written as DNA, the CDR3 is TGTGCCAGTAGTATCTGGACAGGCCTGAACACTGAAGCTTTCTTT.